This TCR beta chain was captured in a study of cytomegalovirus exposure and HLA in healthy donors. Study-level background: The same platform as the approximately 730 first-cohort repertoires was used for the 95 to 150 validation repertoires, a later analysis reported.

Study conclusions and caveats: According to a subsequent analysis, TCR clusters from the first cohort were inclined to appear together in the roughly 120 validation repertoires. The study put 150 to 200 TCR beta chains on its list as cytomegalovirus-associated. The study found most TCR sequences rare, yet found some public TCRs in many donors.

As regards this clone: What it binds is unknown.

This CDR3 is 17 amino acids long. Assay used: immunoSEQ multiplex PCR; TCRdb lists only in-frame clones, some missing. The sample contains around 150,000 clones, roughly nine tenths of which appear only once. Material for sequencing was PBMCs. This sequence was found in a woman in her 30s in good health and CMV-seronegative. The J gene is TRBJ1-1, the V gene TRBV21-1; no check of the table's D call, TRBD1, against the DNA was made. TRBV21-1 is designated a pseudogene. CDR3 amino acids: CASSKPPSGRVNTEAFF. CDR3 DNA sequence: TGTGCCAGCAGCAAACCCCCCTCGGGCAGGGTGAACACTGAAGCTTTCTTT.